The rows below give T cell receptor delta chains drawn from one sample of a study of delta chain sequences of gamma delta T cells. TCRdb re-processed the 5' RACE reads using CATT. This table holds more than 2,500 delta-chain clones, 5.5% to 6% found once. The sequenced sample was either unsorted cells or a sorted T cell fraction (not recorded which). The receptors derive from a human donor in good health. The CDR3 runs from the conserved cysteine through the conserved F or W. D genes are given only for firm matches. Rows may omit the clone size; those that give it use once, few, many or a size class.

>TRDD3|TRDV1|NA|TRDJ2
CALGEQAGPTVLLGDTRTAQLFF
TGTGCTCTTGGGGAACAGGCCGGACCTACGGTGTTACTGGGGGATACCCGGACAGCACAACTCTTCTTT
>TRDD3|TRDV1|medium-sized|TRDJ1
CALGDDSSPGGYTDKLIF
TGTGCTCTTGGGGATGACTCCTCCCCTGGGGGATACACCGATAAACTCATCTTT
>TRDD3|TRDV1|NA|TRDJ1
CALGELGTFRGIRKLIF
TGTGCTCTTGGGGAACTAGGGACGTTCCGGGGGATTCGTAAACTCATCTTT
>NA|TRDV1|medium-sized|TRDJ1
CALGERLFPLGGKLIF
TGTGCTCTTGGGGAACGACTATTTCCCTTGGGCGGTAAACTCATCTTT
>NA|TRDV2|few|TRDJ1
CACDTLTRYPGVSTDKLIF
TGTGCCTGTGACACCTTAACTCGTTACCCTGGGGTTTCCACCGATAAACTCATCTTT
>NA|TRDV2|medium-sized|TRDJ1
CACDMVTGHLLDGDKLIF
TGTGCCTGTGACATGGTTACTGGGCACCTGCTCGATGGCGATAAACTCATCTTT
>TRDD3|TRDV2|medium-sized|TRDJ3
CACDTGGYATWDTRQMFF
TGTGCCTGTGACACCGGGGGATACGCTACTTGGGACACCCGACAGATGTTTTTC
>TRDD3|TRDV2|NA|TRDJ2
CACDPAVLGDTLETAQLFF
TGTGCCTGTGACCCCGCAGTACTGGGGGATACGCTGGAAACAGCACAACTCTTCTTT
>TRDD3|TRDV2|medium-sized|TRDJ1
CACDRLGDSLGDKLIF
TGTGCCTGTGACCGGCTGGGGGATTCCCTGGGCGATAAACTCATCTTT
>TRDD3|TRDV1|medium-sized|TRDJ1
CALGELAGGYTDKLIF
TGTGCTCTTGGGGAACTCGCTGGGGGATACACCGATAAACTCATCTTT
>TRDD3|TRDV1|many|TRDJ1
CALGESLPNWGIGYTDKLIF
TGTGCTCTTGGGGAATCCCTTCCTAACTGGGGGATAGGGTACACCGATAAACTCATCTTT
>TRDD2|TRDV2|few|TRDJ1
CACDTITNSYGGVGYTDKLIF
TGTGCCTGTGACACGATAACCAATTCCTACGGGGGCGTGGGTTACACCGATAAACTCATCTTT
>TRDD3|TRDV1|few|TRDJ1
CALGERGSSTGGYLDMYTDKLIF
TGTGCTCTTGGGGAAAGGGGTAGTAGTACTGGGGGATACTTGGATATGTACACCGATAAACTCATCTTT
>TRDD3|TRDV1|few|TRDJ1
CALGEPPMFLLGDTKLIF
TGTGCTCTTGGGGAACCCCCAATGTTCCTACTGGGGGATACTAAACTCATCTTT
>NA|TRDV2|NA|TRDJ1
CACDLLSPSDKLIF
TGTGCCTGTGACCTACTGTCCCCGTCCGATAAACTCATCTTT
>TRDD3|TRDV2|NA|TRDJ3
CACDTVLGDTSWETRQMFF
TGTGCCTGTGACACTGTACTGGGGGATACTTCCTGGGAAACCCGACAGATGTTTTTC
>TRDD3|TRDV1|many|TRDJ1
CALGESTSGGYLAHKLIF
TGTGCTCTTGGGGAATCCACGTCCGGGGGATACCTGGCGCATAAACTCATCTTT
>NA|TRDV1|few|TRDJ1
CALGERRKVTRPYHKLIF
TGTGCTCTTGGGGAAAGGCGGAAGGTAACAAGGCCCTATCATAAACTCATCTTT
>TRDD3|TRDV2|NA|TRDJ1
CACDSVLGATETYTDKLIF
TGTGCCTGTGACTCCGTACTGGGGGCCACGGAAACTTACACCGATAAACTCATCTTT
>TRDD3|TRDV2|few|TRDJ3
CACDPLLGDISWDTRQMFF
TGTGCCTGTGACCCCTTACTGGGGGATATCTCCTGGGACACCCGACAGATGTTTTTC
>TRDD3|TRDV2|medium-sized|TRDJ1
CACDTLLRGGYAVTDKLIF
TGTGCCTGTGACACCCTCCTACGCGGGGGATACGCCGTCACCGATAAACTCATCTTT
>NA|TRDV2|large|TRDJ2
CACDTWGTAQLFF
TGTGCCTGTGACACCTGGGGGACAGCACAACTCTTCTTT
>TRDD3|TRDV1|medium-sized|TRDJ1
CALGDRFLAAGGSYTDKLIF
TGTGCTCTTGGGGACCGGTTCCTAGCGGCTGGGGGATCGTACACCGATAAACTCATCTTT
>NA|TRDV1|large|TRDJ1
CALGDGVSLPRILLTDKLIF
TGTGCTCTTGGGGATGGGGTTTCCTTGCCTCGGATACTACTCACCGATAAACTCATCTTT
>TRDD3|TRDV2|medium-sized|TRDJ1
CACDTLGLGDTPPVTDKLIF
TGTGCCTGTGACACCCTCGGACTGGGGGATACGCCTCCGGTCACCGATAAACTCATCTTT
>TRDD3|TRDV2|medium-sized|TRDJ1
CACDHIDGGGPTTDKLIF
TGTGCCTGTGACCATATCGATGGTGGGGGACCCACCACCGATAAACTCATCTTT